This T cell receptor beta chain is from a study of neurological immune-mediated disorders. From germline, CDR1 is SGHTA and CDR2 FQGNSA. The CDR3 extends over 12 amino acids. The V and J ends lost 3 bases and 3 bases respectively, with 6 bases between them. MiXCR, run by TCRdb on the 5' RACE reads, gives a single entry per CDR3 protein. The data contain some 37,000 distinct CDR3 sequences, roughly 13% of them singletons. The source is a woman in her fifties or sixties with HTLV-1-associated myelopathy (HAM/TSP). Sequenced input: PBMCs. This chain joins TRBV7-2 and TRBJ2-7; TRBD2 is a possible D gene (5 bases). CDR3 protein: CASSLDFYEQYF. The CDR3 DNA is TGTGCCAGCAGCTTGGACTTCTACGAGCAGTACTTC.